This T cell receptor beta chain was profiled in a study of blood T cell repertoires in COVID-19. Using immunoSEQ multiplex PCR, the repertoire was profiled, and TCRdb retains in-frame clones only, with some absent. The table lists a few hundred thousand clones, around 87% of them singletons. Trimming pared 3 bases from V and 4 bases from J, leaving 16 bases between. Germline CDR1 and CDR2: MNHNS and SASEGT. The CDR3 runs 16 residues. This TCR was recovered from a man aged 35-49 years in a cohort exposed to, infected with or recovered from COVID-19 (not recorded which). The specimen sequenced was PBMCs or T cells enriched from blood (not recorded which). The gene calls are TRBV6-1 and TRBJ1-5; unclear D gene. The CDR3 reads CASSDGRVVRNQPQHF. DNA for the CDR3: TGTGCCAGCAGTGATGGGAGGGTCGTTAGGAATCAGCCCCAGCATTTT.